This T cell receptor (beta chain) was sequenced during a study of T-cell reconstitution after alpha-beta-depleted transplantation in children. For TCRbeta, the library was prepared with unique molecular identifiers. One entry per CDR3 protein, called by TCRdb with MiXCR from the PCR reads. The sample gives around 680,000 distinct CDR3 sequences, approximately 16% of which show up once; around 0.96% is in the top ten. This clonotype showed up just a few times. The CDR3 is made up of 13 amino acids. Trimming pared 2 bases from V and 7 bases from J, leaving 9 bases between. The germline CDR1 and CDR2 sequences are LNHDA and SQIVND (reference sequence).

This rearrangement joins TRBV19 to TRBJ2-1; D assignment may be TRBD1 or TRBD2 (7 bases each). Specimen: PBMCs from the stem cell graft donor, collected from the stem cell graft. This clonotype was obtained from a human donor who donated a stem cell graft to a child with acute myeloid leukemia. CDR3 in DNA: TGTGCCAGTAGTATACAGGGGGGGAATGAGCAGTTCTTC. This sequence encodes CASSIQGGNEQFF.